This passage covers 18 T cell receptor beta chains from one sample sequenced in a study of Graves' ophthalmopathy and Graves' hyperthyroidism. Scientists amplified the TCR beta CDR3 regions from RNA transcripts. Scientists carried out first-round RT-PCR using HTBI primers and then a second-round multiplex PCR. TCRdb reprocessed the multiplex PCR reads with MiXCR, giving one entry per CDR3 protein. Here the sample spans over 650,000 distinct CDR3 sequences, over 40% being singletons. The sequencing input was peripheral blood. The receptor set was obtained from an adult man with Graves' ophthalmopathy.

This clonotype was counted a few times. V gene TRBV6-6 combines with J gene TRBJ1-1, with D possibly TRBD1 on 5 matching bases. The CDR3 consists of 17 residues. CDR1 is MNHNY, CDR2 SVGAGI, per germline (reference sequence). With 2 bases removed from V and 1 base from J, the gap between germline ends came to 17 bases. CDR3 bases: TGTGCCAGCAGTTACCCCGATGGACGGGGGTGGAACACTGAAGCTTTCTTT. Translation: CASSYPDGRGWNTEAFF.

The chain links TRBV7-9 to TRBJ2-6; 8 bases line up with TRBD2. Germline lookup yields CDR1 SEHNR and CDR2 FQNEAQ (reference sequence). The CDR3 has 15 residues. With V trimmed by 5 bases and J by 8 bases, 8 bases remained unmatched. The CDR3 sequence: CASSRSTGGPNVLTF. The CDR3 DNA reads as TGTGCCAGCAGCCGTAGCACGGGGGGGCCCAACGTCCTGACTTTC.

In its sample, this clonotype was seen a few times. This rearrangement joins TRBV19 to TRBJ2-7; the D gene is possibly TRBD1 (6 bases). Germline assignment: CDR1 LNHDA and CDR2 SQIVND (reference sequence). The ends were cut back, 3 bases at V and 5 bases at J, with 17 bases in the middle. CDR3 length equals 15 residues. CDR3 sequence (DNA): TGTGCCAGTAGTATCGTGGGGGCGCAGTTAAACGAGCAGTACTTC. Its protein is CASSIVGAQLNEQYF.

This chain links TRBV20-1 with TRBJ1-2; 11 nucleotides align to TRBD1. V was pared by 5 bases and J by 8 bases, with 4 bases of the junction left unmatched. CDR1 is DFQATT, CDR2 SNEGSKA, per germline (reference sequence). The length of the CDR3 is 12 residues. The CDR3 sequence: CSAGTGGGGYTF. The CDR3 DNA is TGCAGTGCTGGGACAGGGGGTGGCGGCTACACCTTC.

J is TRBJ1-5 and V is TRBV10-2; possible D gene TRBD1, 6 bases. Germline CDR1 and CDR2: WSHSY and SAAADI. There are 14 residues in the CDR3. Trimming took off 6 bases at V and 1 base at J, with 10 bases between the two ends. The CDR3 nucleotides are TGCGCCAGCAGCTCAGGGGTAAGCAATCAGCCCCAGCATTTT. This gives the protein CASSSGVSNQPQHF.

Of note for this clonotype: A much larger clone lies one base from this, so it may be a read error. CDR3 loop: CASSQAAGAPYEQCF. CDR3 nucleotides: TGTGCCAGCAGCCAAGCAGCGGGGGCCCCCTACGAGCAGTGCTTC. V and J are TRBV14 and TRBJ2-7, with 8 bases identical to TRBD2. The CDR3 loop spans 15 amino acids. From germline, CDR1 is SGHDN and CDR2 FVKESK.

This chain joins TRBV19 and TRBJ1-1, with D perhaps TRBD1 (5 bases). Germline V gives CDR1 LNHDA, CDR2 SQIVND (reference sequence). This CDR3 is 15 amino acids long. The V end was cut by 1 base, the J end by 10 bases, with 19 bases between. CDR3 in DNA: TGTGCCAGTAGTATAGGGGGGGACGAAAACCCCGTAGCTTTCTTT. Protein product: CASSIGGDENPVAFF.

The chain links TRBV25-1 to TRBJ1-1; D possibly corresponds to TRBD1 (5 bases). Looked up from germline, CDR1 is MGHDK and CDR2 is SYGVNS. The CDR3 has 15 amino acids. V was pared by 4 bases and J by 6 bases, with 18 bases between. In DNA, the CDR3 is TGTGCCAGCAGTGCTAGAGACCTGACAGCGGCTGAAGCTTTCTTT. The encoded protein is CASSARDLTAAEAFF. Complete variable domain (other parts from reference TRBV25-1 and TRBJ1-1): EADIYQTPRYLVIGTGKKITLECSQTMGHDKMYWYQQDPGMELHLIHYSYGVNSTEKGDLSSESTVSRIRTEHFPLTLESARPSHTSQYLCASSARDLTAAEAFFGQGTRLTVV.

The sample holds many counts of this clonotype. V usage is TRBV24-1 and J usage is TRBJ2-5; 7 positions match TRBD2. Trimming took 4 bases from V and 2 from J; bases not matched to a gene: 6. The germline V gene encodes CDR1 KGHDR and CDR2 SFDVKD. CDR3 length: 15 residues. The CDR3 region has the DNA TGTGCCACCAGTGACCCAGCGGGACCGCAAGAGACCCAGTACTTC. The encoded protein is CATSDPAGPQETQYF.

This clonotype was seen at least ten times. This chain links TRBV15 with TRBJ1-1, with 8 bases matching TRBD1. V shed 8 bases, J shed 2 bases, and the junction held 4 bases outside the gene matches. There are 13 residues in the CDR3. The germline CDR1 and CDR2 sequences are LNHNV and YYDKDF (reference sequence). CDR3 DNA: TGTGCCACCGGACAGGGCCCCAACACTGAAGCTTTCTTT. It specifies CATGQGPNTEAFF.

This clonotype was detected ten times or more. J is TRBJ1-2 and V is TRBV6-5; TRBD1 is a possible D gene (6 bases). This CDR3 is 15 amino acids long. V lost 0 bases and J lost 8, with 16 bases in between. Germline CDR1 and CDR2: MNHEY and SVGAGI. The CDR3 is CASSYSIGGDKGYTF. The CDR3 DNA sequence: TGTGCCAGCAGTTACTCGATCGGGGGCGATAAAGGCTACACCTTC.

This chain joins TRBV20-1 and TRBJ2-7; D unclear. There are 14 residues in the CDR3. Trimming shortened V by 6 bases and J by 4 bases, and 19 bases separated the two germline ends. The germline V gene encodes CDR1 DFQATT and CDR2 SNEGSKA (reference sequence). CDR3 DNA: TGCAGTGCCAGCTCACCAGGCGCGGAATACGAGCAGTACTTC. Encoded protein: CSASSPGAEYEQYF.

The table lists this clonotype with many counts. The V gene is TRBV20-1, the J gene TRBJ1-2; 9 nucleotides align to TRBD1. The CDR3 contains 16 residues. V was clipped by 1 base and J by 2 bases; unmatched bases: 8. Germline assignment: CDR1 DFQATT and CDR2 SNEGSKA (reference sequence). CDR3 residues: CSARVSGTGSNYGYTF. CDR3 coding DNA: TGCAGTGCTAGAGTTTCCGGGACAGGGTCCAACTATGGCTACACCTTC.

This clonotype was detected only a few times. V is TRBV9 and J is TRBJ1-3; 8 bases match TRBD1. This CDR3 is 15 amino acids long. With 4 bases clipped from V and 3 bases from J, the junction kept 6 bases outside the gene matches. Germline-derived CDR1 and CDR2 are SGDLS and YYNGEE. CDR3 amino acids: CASSPTGVIGNTIYF. As DNA, the CDR3 is TGTGCCAGCAGCCCGACAGGGGTAATTGGAAACACCATATATTTT.

To note about this clonotype: This clone may be a read error of a much larger clone one base away. The chain carries TRBV10-3 and TRBJ1-2; D is uncertain. V was trimmed by 3 bases and J by 8 bases, leaving 10 bases between them. CDR3 length: 12 amino acids. Germline V lookup: CDR1 ENHRY, CDR2 SYGVKD. The CDR3 here is CAISEIPTGYTF. The CDR3 nucleotides are TGTGCCATCAGTGAAATCCCCACGGGCTACACCTTC.

The chain joins TRBV2 to TRBJ2-5; D call uncertain. The V end was cut by 9 bases, the J end by 5 bases, with 4 bases between. Germline V gives CDR1 SNHLY, CDR2 FYNNEI. This CDR3 spans 9 amino acids. The CDR3 DNA sequence: TGTGCCAGAGCGGAGACCCAGTACTTC. It translates to CARAETQYF.

This clonotype came up many times. An end of the junction differs from the germline gene, which may be a read error. The chain recombines TRBV7-3 with TRBJ1-1; 9 bases match TRBD1. There are 15 residues in the CDR3. Germline V lookup: CDR1 SGHTA, CDR2 FQGTGA. This CDR3 reads CASSLTGTGSTEAFF. The CDR3 region has the DNA TGTGCCAGCAGCCTAACCGGGACAGGGTCGACTGAAGCTTTCTTT.

This clonotype was seen repeatedly, ten times or more. This chain uses TRBV25-1 with TRBJ2-7; 8 bases map to TRBD1. The CDR3 loop spans 14 amino acids. Per germline, CDR1 MGHDK and CDR2 SYGVNS. V gave up 6 bases and J gave up 1 base; unmatched junction bases: 5. The CDR3 loop is CASRPGGGSYEQYF. The CDR3 DNA is TGTGCCAGCAGACCAGGGGGCGGGTCCTACGAGCAGTACTTC.